These 9 T cell receptor beta chains came from one sample sequenced in a study of blood T cell repertoires in COVID-19. The method was immunoSEQ multiplex PCR; TCRdb's version includes in-frame clones alone and lacks a portion of them. The data contain under 350,000 clones, 86% of them singletons. The sequenced sample was PBMCs or T cells enriched from blood (not recorded which). The receptors here all came from a woman under 30 who had recovered from COVID-19.

This chain joins TRBV5-4 and TRBJ2-1, with TRBD2 identical over 8 bases. With 2 bases clipped from V and 8 bases from J, the junction kept 9 bases outside the gene matches. This CDR3 comprises 15 residues. From germline, CDR1 is SGHNT and CDR2 YYREEE (reference sequence). The CDR3 bases are TGTGCCAGCAGCTTCAGCGGGAGATCTGTCTATGAGCAGTTCTTC. Encoded protein: CASSFSGRSVYEQFF.

The rearrangement links TRBV6-5 to TRBJ2-7, with 7 positions matching TRBD1. V was pared by 7 bases and J by 3 bases, with 6 bases of the junction left unmatched. Germline CDR1 is MNHEY and CDR2 is SVGAGI. The CDR3 has 13 residues. The CDR3 region is CASNGQGDYEQYF. For the CDR3, the DNA is TGTGCCAGCAATGGTCAGGGGGACTACGAGCAGTACTTC.

This clone was detected once. This chain links TRBV18 with TRBJ2-7; 9 nucleotides align to TRBD1. From germline, CDR1 is KGHSH and CDR2 LQKENI. The trim removed 7 bases at V and 4 bases at J, leaving 11 bases unmatched. This CDR3 is built from 15 residues. For the CDR3, the DNA is TGTGCCAGCTGCGGCGGGGGACAGGGCTTGTACGAGCAGTACTTC. This sequence encodes CASCGGGQGLYEQYF.

The chain uses TRBV7-2 and TRBJ2-3; 11 nucleotides match TRBD2. Germline V gives CDR1 SGHTA, CDR2 FQGNSA. The CDR3 is 18 amino acids. The V and J ends lost 5 bases and 1 base, in that order; junction bases with no gene match: 11. For the CDR3, the DNA is TGTGCCAGCAGCCCCAGGATCCCGGGACTAGCGGGCACAGATACGCAGTATTTT. It yields the protein CASSPRIPGLAGTDTQYF.

The V and J genes are TRBV5-6 and TRBJ1-4, with a tentative D call TRBD1 (5 bases). V shed 4 bases and J shed 8 bases, with 18 bases lying between them. This CDR3 has 15 residues. CDR1 is SGHDT, CDR2 YYEEEE, per germline. CDR3 region: CASSRWGGSGEKLFF. In nucleotides, the CDR3 is TGTGCCAGCAGCCGCTGGGGGGGGAGTGGAGAAAAACTGTTTTTT.

This chain connects TRBV4-2 to TRBJ1-2, with unresolved D. The CDR3 totals 16 residues. Germline-derived CDR1 and CDR2 are LGHNA and YNFKEQ. With 0 bases removed from V and 1 base from J, the gap between germline ends came to 12 bases. The CDR3 is CASSQEPAGGNYGYTF. CDR3 DNA: TGTGCCAGCAGCCAAGAGCCGGCGGGTGGTAACTATGGCTACACCTTC.

This chain uses TRBV6-5 with TRBJ1-2; 8 positions agree with TRBD1. Germline V gene sequence: CDR1 MNHEY, CDR2 SVGAGI. After removal of 6 bases from V and 8 bases from J, the junction contained 11 bases not matched to a gene. CDR3 length: 14 amino acids. CDR3 DNA sequence: TGTGCCAGCAGCCCATCCAGGGGGCTAGGAGGCTACACCTTC. Residues: CASSPSRGLGGYTF.

The rearrangement uses TRBV15 and TRBJ2-1; 10 bases fit TRBD2. The CDR3 has 17 amino acids. J lost 6 bases, V lost 0 bases, and 8 bases had no gene match. Germline lookup yields CDR1 LNHNV and CDR2 YYDKDF (reference sequence). The CDR3 coding sequence is TGTGCCACCAGCAGAGAGGTGATAGCGGGGGGACGCAATGAGCAGTTCTTC. This encodes CATSREVIAGGRNEQFF.

The table lists this clone with a few counts. V gene TRBV29-1 combines with J gene TRBJ2-7; D perhaps matches TRBD1 (5 bases). V lost 4 bases and J 0 bases, leaving 10 bases between the germline ends. This CDR3 has 13 amino acids. Per germline, CDR1 SQVTM and CDR2 ANQGSEA. CDR3 DNA: TGCAGCGTTGTGGGGCCGACCTCCTACGAGCAGTACTTC. It encodes CSVVGPTSYEQYF.